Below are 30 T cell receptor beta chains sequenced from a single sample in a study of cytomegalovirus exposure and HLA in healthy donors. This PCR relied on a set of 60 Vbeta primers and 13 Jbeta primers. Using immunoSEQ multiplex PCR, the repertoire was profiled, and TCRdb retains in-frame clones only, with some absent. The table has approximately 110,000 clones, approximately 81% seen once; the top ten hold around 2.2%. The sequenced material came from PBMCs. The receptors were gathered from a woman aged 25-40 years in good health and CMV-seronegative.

CDR3 loop: CASGSEALTYEQYF. CDR3 in DNA: TGTGCCAGCGGGAGTGAAGCCCTCACCTACGAGCAGTACTTC. The chain couples TRBV7-2 to TRBJ2-7, with D possibly TRBD2 on 5 matching bases. Trimming took 8 bases from V and 2 from J, leaving 16 bases between them. Germline CDR1 and CDR2: SGHTA and FQGNSA. This CDR3 region has 14 residues.

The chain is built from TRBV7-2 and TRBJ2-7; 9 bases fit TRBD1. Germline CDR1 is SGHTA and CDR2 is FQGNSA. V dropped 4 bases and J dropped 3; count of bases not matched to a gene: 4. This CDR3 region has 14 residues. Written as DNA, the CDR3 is TGTGCCAGCAGCTCATCGGGACAGGGCTACGAGCAGTACTTC. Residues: CASSSSGQGYEQYF.

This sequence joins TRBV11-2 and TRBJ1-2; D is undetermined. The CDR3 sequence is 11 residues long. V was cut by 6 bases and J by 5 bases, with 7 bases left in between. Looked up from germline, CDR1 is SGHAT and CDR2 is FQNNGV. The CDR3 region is CASSSGYGYTF. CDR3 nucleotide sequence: TGTGCCAGCAGTTCGGGATATGGCTACACCTTC.

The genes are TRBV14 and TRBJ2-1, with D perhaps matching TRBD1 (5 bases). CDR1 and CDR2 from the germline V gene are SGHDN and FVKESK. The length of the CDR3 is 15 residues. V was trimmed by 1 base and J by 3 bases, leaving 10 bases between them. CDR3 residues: CASSQGTTDYNEQFF. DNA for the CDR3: TGTGCCAGCAGCCAAGGGACAACTGACTACAATGAGCAGTTCTTC.

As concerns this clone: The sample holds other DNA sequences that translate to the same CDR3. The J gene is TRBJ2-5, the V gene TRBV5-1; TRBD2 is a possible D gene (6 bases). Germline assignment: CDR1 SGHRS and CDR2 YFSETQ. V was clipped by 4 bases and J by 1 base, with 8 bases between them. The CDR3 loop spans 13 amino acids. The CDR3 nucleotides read TGCGCCAGCAGCCGGGACTCCCAAGAGACCCAGTACTTC. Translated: CASSRDSQETQYF.

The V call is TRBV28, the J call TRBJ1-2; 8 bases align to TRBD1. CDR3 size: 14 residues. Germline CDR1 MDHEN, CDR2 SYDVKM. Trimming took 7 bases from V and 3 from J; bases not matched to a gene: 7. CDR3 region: CASIPGGEDYGYTF. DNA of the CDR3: TGTGCCAGCATCCCAGGGGGCGAGGACTATGGCTACACCTTC.

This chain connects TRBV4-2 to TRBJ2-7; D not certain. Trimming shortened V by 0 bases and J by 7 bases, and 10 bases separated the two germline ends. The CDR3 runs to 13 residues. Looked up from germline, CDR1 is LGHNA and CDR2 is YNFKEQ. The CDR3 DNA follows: TGTGCCAGCAGCCAAGATCGGTCCGGGGAGCAGTACTTC. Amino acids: CASSQDRSGEQYF.

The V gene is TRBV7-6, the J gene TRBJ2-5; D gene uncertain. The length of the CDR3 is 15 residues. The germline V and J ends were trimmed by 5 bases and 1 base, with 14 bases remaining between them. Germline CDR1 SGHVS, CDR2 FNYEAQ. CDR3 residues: CASSPQTYFQETQYF. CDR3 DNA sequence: TGTGCCAGCAGCCCCCAGACTTACTTCCAAGAGACCCAGTACTTC.

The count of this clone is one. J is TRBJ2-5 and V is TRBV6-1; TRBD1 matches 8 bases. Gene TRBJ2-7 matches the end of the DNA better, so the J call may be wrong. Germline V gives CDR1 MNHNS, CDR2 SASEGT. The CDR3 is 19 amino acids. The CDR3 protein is CASSKVGTGALGRSYEQYF. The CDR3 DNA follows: TGTGCCAGCAGTAAAGTAGGGACAGGCGCCCTTGGCCGCTCCTACGAGCAGTACTTC.

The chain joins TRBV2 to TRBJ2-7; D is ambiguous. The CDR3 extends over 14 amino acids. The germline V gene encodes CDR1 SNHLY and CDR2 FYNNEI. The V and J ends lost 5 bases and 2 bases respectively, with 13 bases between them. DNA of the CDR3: TGTGCCAGCAGTCATATAGAAAGCCCCTACGAGCAGTACTTC. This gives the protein CASSHIESPYEQYF.

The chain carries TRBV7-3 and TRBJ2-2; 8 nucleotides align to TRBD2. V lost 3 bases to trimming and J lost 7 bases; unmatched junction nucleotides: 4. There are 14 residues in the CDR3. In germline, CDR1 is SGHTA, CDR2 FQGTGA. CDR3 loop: CASSFSGINGELFF. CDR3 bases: TGTGCCAGCAGCTTTAGCGGGATTAACGGGGAGCTGTTTTTT.

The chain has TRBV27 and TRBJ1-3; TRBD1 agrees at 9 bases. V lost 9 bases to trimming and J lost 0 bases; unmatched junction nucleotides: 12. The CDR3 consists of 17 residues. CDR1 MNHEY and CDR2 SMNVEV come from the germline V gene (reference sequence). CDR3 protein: CARCAVGTGRSGNTIYF. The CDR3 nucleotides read TGTGCCAGATGTGCAGTCGGGACAGGGCGCTCTGGAAACACCATATATTTT.

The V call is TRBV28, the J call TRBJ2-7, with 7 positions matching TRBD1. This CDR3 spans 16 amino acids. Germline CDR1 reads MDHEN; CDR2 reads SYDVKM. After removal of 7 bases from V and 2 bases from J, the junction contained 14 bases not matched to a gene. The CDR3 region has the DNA TGTGCCAGCACTCCTGCCGGGGACAGCGTAGCCTACGAGCAGTACTTC. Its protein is CASTPAGDSVAYEQYF.

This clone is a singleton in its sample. CDR3 loop: CASSRDSYGYTF. The CDR3, as DNA: TGTGCCAGCAGCCGGGACAGCTATGGCTACACCTTC. The chain joins TRBV7-9 to TRBJ1-2, with 7 bases fitting TRBD1. Germline CDR1 reads SEHNR; CDR2 reads FQNEAQ (reference sequence). This CDR3 contains 12 residues. After removal of 5 bases from V and 4 bases from J, the junction contained 1 base not matched to a gene.

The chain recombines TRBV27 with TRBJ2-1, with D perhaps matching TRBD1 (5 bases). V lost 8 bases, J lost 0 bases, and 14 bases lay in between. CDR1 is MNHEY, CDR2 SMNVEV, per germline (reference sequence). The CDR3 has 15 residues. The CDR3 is CASCSLGASYNEQFF. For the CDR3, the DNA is TGTGCCAGCTGCTCGCTAGGGGCCTCCTACAATGAGCAGTTCTTC.

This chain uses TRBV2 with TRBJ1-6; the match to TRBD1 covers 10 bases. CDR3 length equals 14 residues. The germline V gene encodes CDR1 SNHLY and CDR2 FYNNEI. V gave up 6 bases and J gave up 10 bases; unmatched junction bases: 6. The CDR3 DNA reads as TGTGCCAGCAGGTCGGGACAGGGGACCTCACCCCTCCACTTT. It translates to CASRSGQGTSPLHF.

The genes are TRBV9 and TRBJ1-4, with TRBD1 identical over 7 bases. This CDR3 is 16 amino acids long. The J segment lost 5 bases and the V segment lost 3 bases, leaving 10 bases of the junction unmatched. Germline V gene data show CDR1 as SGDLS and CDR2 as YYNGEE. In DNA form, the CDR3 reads TGTGCCAGCAGCGCCCGACCGGGACAGCCCAATGAAAAACTGTTTTTT. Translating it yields CASSARPGQPNEKLFF.

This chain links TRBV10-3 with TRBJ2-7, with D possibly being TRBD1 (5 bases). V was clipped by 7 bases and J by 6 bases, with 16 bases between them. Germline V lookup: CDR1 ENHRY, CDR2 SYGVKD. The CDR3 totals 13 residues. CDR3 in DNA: TGTGCCATCACCGAGATCCAGGGCGGCGAGCAGTACTTC. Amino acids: CAITEIQGGEQYF.

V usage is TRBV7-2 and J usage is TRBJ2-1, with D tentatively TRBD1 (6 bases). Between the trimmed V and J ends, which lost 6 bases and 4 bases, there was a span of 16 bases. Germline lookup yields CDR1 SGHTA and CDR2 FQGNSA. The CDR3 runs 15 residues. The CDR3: CASRSGERRYNEQFF. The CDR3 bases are TGTGCCAGCAGATCAGGGGAGCGGAGATACAATGAGCAGTTCTTC.

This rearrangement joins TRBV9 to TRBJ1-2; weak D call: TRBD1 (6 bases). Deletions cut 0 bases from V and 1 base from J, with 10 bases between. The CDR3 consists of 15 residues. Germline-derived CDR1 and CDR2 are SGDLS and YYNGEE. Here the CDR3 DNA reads TGTGCCAGCAGCGTAGAAGAGGGACATAACTATGGCTACACCTTC. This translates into CASSVEEGHNYGYTF.

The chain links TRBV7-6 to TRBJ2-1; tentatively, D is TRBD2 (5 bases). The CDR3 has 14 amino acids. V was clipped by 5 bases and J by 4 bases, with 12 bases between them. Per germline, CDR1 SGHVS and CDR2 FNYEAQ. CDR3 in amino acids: CASSLGAAYNEQFF. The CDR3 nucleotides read TGTGCCAGCAGCCTAGGAGCGGCTTACAATGAGCAGTTCTTC.

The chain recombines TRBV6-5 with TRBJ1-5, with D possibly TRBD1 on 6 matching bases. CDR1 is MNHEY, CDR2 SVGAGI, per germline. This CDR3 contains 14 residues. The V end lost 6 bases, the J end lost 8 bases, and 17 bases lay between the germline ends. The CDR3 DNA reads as TGTGCCAGCAGGAACGGACAGCTTGGGAAGCCCCAGCATTTT. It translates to CASRNGQLGKPQHF.

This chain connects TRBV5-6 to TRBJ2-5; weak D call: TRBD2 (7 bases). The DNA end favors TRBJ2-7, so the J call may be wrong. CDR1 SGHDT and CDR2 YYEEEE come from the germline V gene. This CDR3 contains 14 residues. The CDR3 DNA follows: TGTGCCAGCAGAAGGGGGGGGCGCTCCTACGAGCAGTACTTC. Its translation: CASRRGGRSYEQYF.

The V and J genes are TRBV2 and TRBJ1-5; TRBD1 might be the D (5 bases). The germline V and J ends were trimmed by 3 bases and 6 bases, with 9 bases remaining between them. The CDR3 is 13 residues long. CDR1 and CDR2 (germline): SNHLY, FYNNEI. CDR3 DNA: TGTGCCAGCAGTGACAGGGTGCCTCAGCCCCAGCATTTT. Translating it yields CASSDRVPQPQHF.

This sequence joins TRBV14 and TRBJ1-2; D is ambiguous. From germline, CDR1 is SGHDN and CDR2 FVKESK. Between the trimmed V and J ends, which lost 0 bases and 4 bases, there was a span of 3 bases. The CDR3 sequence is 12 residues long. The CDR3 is CASSQEAYGYTF. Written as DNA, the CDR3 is TGTGCCAGCAGCCAAGAAGCCTATGGCTACACCTTC.

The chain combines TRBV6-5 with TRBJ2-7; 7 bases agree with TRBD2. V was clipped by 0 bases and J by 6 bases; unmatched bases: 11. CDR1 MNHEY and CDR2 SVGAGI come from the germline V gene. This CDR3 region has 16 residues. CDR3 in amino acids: CASSYSGVIAGFEQYF. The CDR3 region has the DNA TGTGCCAGCAGTTACTCGGGAGTAATAGCGGGCTTCGAGCAGTACTTC.

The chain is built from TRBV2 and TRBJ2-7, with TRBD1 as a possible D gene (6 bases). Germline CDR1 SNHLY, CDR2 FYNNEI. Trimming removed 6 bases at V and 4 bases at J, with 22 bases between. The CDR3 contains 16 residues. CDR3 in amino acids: CASRESGHRIFYEQYF. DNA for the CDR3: TGTGCCAGCAGAGAATCGGGACATCGGATCTTTTACGAGCAGTACTTC.

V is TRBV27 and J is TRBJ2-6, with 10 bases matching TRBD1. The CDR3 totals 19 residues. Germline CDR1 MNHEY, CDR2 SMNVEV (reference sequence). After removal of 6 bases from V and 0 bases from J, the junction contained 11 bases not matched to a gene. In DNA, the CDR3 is TGTGCCAGCAGCCAAATTGGGACAGGGGAGAGCTCTGGGGCCAACGTCCTGACTTTC. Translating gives CASSQIGTGESSGANVLTF.

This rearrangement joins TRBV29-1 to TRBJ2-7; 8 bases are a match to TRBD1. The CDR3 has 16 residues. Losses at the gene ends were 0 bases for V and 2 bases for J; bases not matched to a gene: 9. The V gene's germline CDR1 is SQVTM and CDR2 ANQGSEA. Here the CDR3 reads CSVEDQLQGGTYEQYF. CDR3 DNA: TGCAGCGTTGAAGATCAATTACAGGGGGGAACCTACGAGCAGTACTTC.

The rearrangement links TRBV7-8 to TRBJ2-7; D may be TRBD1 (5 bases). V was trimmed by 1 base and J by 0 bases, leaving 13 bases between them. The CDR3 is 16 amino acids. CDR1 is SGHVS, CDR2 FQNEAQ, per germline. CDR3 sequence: CASSLGSQGFSYEQYF. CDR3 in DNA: TGTGCCAGCAGCTTAGGGTCGCAGGGCTTCTCCTACGAGCAGTACTTC.